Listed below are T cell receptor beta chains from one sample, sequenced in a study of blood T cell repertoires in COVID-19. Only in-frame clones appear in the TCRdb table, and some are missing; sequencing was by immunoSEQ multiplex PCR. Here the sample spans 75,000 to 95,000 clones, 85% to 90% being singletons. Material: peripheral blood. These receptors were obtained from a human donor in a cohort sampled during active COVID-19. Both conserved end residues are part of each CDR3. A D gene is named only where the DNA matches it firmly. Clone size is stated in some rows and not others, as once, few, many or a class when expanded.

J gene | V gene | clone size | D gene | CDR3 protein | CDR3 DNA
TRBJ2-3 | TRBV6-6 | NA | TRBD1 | CASSPNRGSDTDTQYF | TGTGCCAGCAGTCCCAACAGGGGGAGCGACACAGATACGCAGTATTTT
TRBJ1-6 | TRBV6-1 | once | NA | CASSEAGRDRRYNSPLHF | TGTGCCAGCAGTGAAGCGGGGCGCGACAGAAGATATAATTCACCCCTCCACTTT
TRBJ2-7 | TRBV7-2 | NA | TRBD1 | CASSRPGQGFTYEQYF | TGTGCCAGCAGCCGCCCGGGACAGGGATTTACCTACGAGCAGTACTTC
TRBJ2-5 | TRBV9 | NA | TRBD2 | CASSPAGGPQETQYF | TGTGCCAGCAGCCCCGCGGGGGGTCCCCAAGAGACCCAGTACTTC
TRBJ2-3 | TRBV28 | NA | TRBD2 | CASSTPGTKRDTQYF | TGTGCCAGCAGTACACCGGGGACTAAGAGAGATACGCAGTATTTT
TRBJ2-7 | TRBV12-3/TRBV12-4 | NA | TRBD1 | CASSPRDSYEQYF | TGTGCCAGCAGTCCCCGGGACAGCTACGAGCAGTACTTC
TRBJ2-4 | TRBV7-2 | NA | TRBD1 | CASSLVTGVLMNIQYF | TGTGCCAGCAGCTTAGTAACAGGGGTTTTAATGAACATTCAGTACTTC
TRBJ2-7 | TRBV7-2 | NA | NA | CASSYGSLYEQYF | TGTGCCAGCAGCTACGGGTCTCTTTACGAGCAGTACTTC
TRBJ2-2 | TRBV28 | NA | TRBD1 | CASSSGQGNTGELFF | TGTGCCAGCAGTTCCGGACAGGGGAACACCGGGGAGCTGTTTTTT
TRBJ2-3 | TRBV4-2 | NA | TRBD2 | CASSQDSGEDTQYF | TGTGCCAGCAGCCAAGACAGCGGGGAGGATACGCAGTATTTT
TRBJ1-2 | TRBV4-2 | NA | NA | CASSQDRGDSVGGYTF | TGTGCCAGCAGCCAAGATCGGGGGGATTCGGTGGGTGGCTACACCTTC
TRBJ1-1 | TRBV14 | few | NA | CASSQPGMNTEAFF | TGTGCCAGCAGCCAACCGGGGATGAACACTGAAGCTTTCTTT
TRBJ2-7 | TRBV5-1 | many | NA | CASSLSRDTSYEQYF | TGCGCCAGCAGCTTGAGCCGGGACACCTCCTACGAGCAGTACTTC
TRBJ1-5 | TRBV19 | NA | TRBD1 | CASVPSAYRGEQPQHF | TGTGCCAGTGTACCGTCCGCTTACAGGGGGGAACAGCCCCAGCATTTT
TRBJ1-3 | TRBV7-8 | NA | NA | CASSLVGVSGNTIYF | TGTGCCAGCAGCTTAGTAGGGGTCTCTGGAAACACCATATATTTT
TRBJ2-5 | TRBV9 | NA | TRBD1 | CASSEPRDRGEETQYF | TGTGCCAGCAGCGAGCCCCGGGACAGGGGGGAAGAGACCCAGTACTTC